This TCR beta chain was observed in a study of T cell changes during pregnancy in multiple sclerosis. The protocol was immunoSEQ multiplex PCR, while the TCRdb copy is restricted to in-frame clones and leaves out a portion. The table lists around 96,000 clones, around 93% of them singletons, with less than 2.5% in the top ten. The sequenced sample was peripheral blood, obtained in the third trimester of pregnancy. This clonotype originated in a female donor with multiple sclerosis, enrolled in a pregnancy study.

CDR3 DNA sequence: TGCGCCAGCGCGGTAGGTCAGGGGGACACAGATACGCAGTATTTT. Translation: CASAVGQGDTDTQYF. V gene TRBV4-3 combines with J gene TRBJ2-3; TRBD1 matches 7 bases. Unmatched junction bases numbered 10, after V lost 8 bases and J lost 2 bases. Per the germline V gene, CDR1 is LGHNA and CDR2 is YSLEER. The CDR3 has 15 residues.